The 14 T cell receptor beta chains given below trace back to one sample, sequenced in a study of CD8 T cells in Susac syndrome. Reverse transcription of roughly 0.5 to 1 ug RNA was carried out with random hexamers. TCRdb used MiXCR to reprocess the immunoSEQ multiplex PCR reads, holding one entry per CDR3 protein. The sample holds over 95,000 distinct CDR3 sequences, roughly 92% seen once. The sample consisted of CD8+ T cells from PBMCs. The receptors here all came from a human donor in good health.

This chain connects TRBV29-1 to TRBJ1-1; no firm D call. The germline V gene has CDR1 SQVTM and CDR2 ANQGSEA. V lost 0 bases and J lost 0, with 8 bases in between. The CDR3 length is 14 residues. The CDR3 region has the DNA TGCAGCGTTGAAGATGGCGGCCTGAACACTGAAGCTTTCTTT. Protein sequence: CSVEDGGLNTEAFF.

The V gene is TRBV14, the J gene TRBJ1-3; D is possibly TRBD1 (6 bases). The V gene lost 0 bases and the J gene lost 3 bases, with 12 bases spanning the gap. Germline V gene sequence: CDR1 SGHDN, CDR2 FVKESK. There are 16 residues in the CDR3. CDR3 in amino acids: CASSQDGGGRGNTIYF. CDR3 DNA: TGTGCCAGCAGCCAAGATGGTGGGGGCCGTGGAAACACCATATATTTT.

The rearrangement uses TRBV7-8 and TRBJ2-2; maybe TRBD2 (5 bases). V was trimmed by 1 base and J by 5 bases, leaving 8 bases between them. The V gene's germline CDR1 is SGHVS and CDR2 FQNEAQ. The CDR3 is made up of 14 amino acids. This CDR3 reads CASSLERGTGELFF. The CDR3 coding sequence is TGTGCCAGCAGCTTAGAGCGAGGGACCGGGGAGCTGTTTTTT.

This chain joins TRBV12-3 or TRBV12-4 and TRBJ1-5; the D is unclear. V was cut by 6 bases and J by 6 bases, with 15 bases left in between. The CDR3 spans 14 residues. The CDR3 protein is CASSPRTAGQPQHF. Here the CDR3 DNA reads TGTGCCAGCAGCCCCCGTACGGCTGGTCAGCCCCAGCATTTT.

This chain connects TRBV5-1 to TRBJ1-2, with TRBD1 matching 8 bases. Germline CDR1 reads SGHRS; CDR2 reads YFSETQ. This CDR3 is 20 amino acids long. The ends lost 5 bases at V and 0 bases at J; junction bases unmatched: 21. The CDR3 spells CASRRVAGEQGAKTNYGYTF. The DNA for the CDR3 is TGCGCCAGCAGGCGCGTGGCCGGAGAGCAGGGGGCAAAAACTAACTATGGCTACACCTTC. The complete variable domain, with remaining parts taken from reference TRBV5-1 and TRBJ1-2, reads KAGVTQTPRYLIKTRGQQVTLSCSPISGHRSVSWYQQTPGQGLQFLFEYFSETQRNKGNFPGRFSGRQFSNSRSEMNVSTLELGDSALYLCASRRVAGEQGAKTNYGYTFGSGTRLTVV.

The chain employs TRBV29-1 and TRBJ1-1; no definite D call. The germline V and J ends were trimmed by 8 bases and 3 bases, with 16 bases remaining between them. The CDR3 length is 13 residues. In germline, CDR1 is SQVTM, CDR2 ANQGSEA. The CDR3 region has the DNA TGCAGCTCTCGCAAAAGTTGGGACACTGAAGCTTTCTTT. Residues: CSSRKSWDTEAFF.

This clonotype occurred once. The rearrangement uses TRBV5-6 and TRBJ2-6; D assignment may be TRBD1 or TRBD2 (5 bases each). Germline CDR1 SGHDT, CDR2 YYEEEE. The CDR3 loop spans 18 amino acids. Trimming pared 4 bases from V and 0 bases from J, leaving 17 bases between. The CDR3 sequence: CASSPWDGASSGANVLTF. CDR3 sequence (DNA): TGTGCCAGCAGCCCCTGGGACGGTGCAAGCTCTGGGGCCAACGTCCTGACTTTC.

The chain employs TRBV20-1 and TRBJ2-1; 9 bases fit TRBD2. Per the germline V gene, CDR1 is DFQATT and CDR2 is SNEGSKA (reference sequence). This CDR3 has 14 amino acids. J was trimmed by 7 bases and V by 1 base; bases with no gene match: 5. The CDR3 loop is CSARGSGSKNEQFF. The CDR3 DNA reads TGCAGTGCTAGAGGTAGCGGGAGTAAGAATGAGCAGTTCTTC.

CDR3 protein: CASSPAGTDFREDYEQYF. The CDR3, as DNA: TGTGCCAGCAGTCCCGCCGGGACCGACTTCAGGGAGGACTACGAGCAGTACTTC. The V call is TRBV12-3 or TRBV12-4, the J call TRBJ2-7; possibly TRBD2 for D (6 bases). V was cut by 5 bases and J by 3 bases, with 26 bases left in between. This CDR3 has 18 amino acids.

CDR3 sequence reads: CASSIDGTANYGYTF. The CDR3, as DNA: TGTGCCAGTAGTATAGACGGGACAGCTAACTATGGCTACACCTTC. The rearrangement links TRBV19 to TRBJ1-2, with TRBD1 matching 7 bases. The germline V gene encodes CDR1 LNHDA and CDR2 SQIVND (reference sequence). Unmatched junction bases numbered 1, after V lost 0 bases and J lost 0 bases. The CDR3 runs to 15 residues.

The chain combines TRBV29-1 with TRBJ1-2, with 7 bases that match TRBD1. V shed 6 bases, J shed 3 bases, and the junction held 7 bases outside the gene matches. This CDR3 comprises 13 residues. The V gene's germline CDR1 is SQVTM and CDR2 ANQGSEA. The CDR3 sequence: CSVNGGTDYGYTF. CDR3 DNA: TGCAGCGTCAACGGCGGGACAGACTATGGCTACACCTTC.

The genes are TRBV6-4 and TRBJ2-1, with 9 nucleotides matching TRBD2. V trimming: 5 bases; J trimming: 2 bases; junction bases outside the gene matches: 7. CDR3 length: 16 residues. CDR1 and CDR2 from the germline V gene are MRHNA and SNTAGT. CDR3 bases: TGTGCCAGCAGTCCCGCGGGGGGGGGAGCCTACAATGAGCAGTTCTTC. It encodes CASSPAGGGAYNEQFF.

This clonotype was recorded only once. The chain carries TRBV20-1 and TRBJ2-1; D remains unclear. The germline CDR1 and CDR2 sequences are DFQATT and SNEGSKA (reference sequence). V was trimmed by 0 bases and J by 0 bases, leaving 9 bases between them. The CDR3 is 15 amino acids. The CDR3, as DNA: TGCAGTGCTAGAGATGTGCTAAACTCCTACAATGAGCAGTTCTTC. Protein product: CSARDVLNSYNEQFF.

The chain carries TRBV25-1 and TRBJ1-2; the match to TRBD1 covers 7 bases. This CDR3 spans 15 amino acids. From germline, CDR1 is MGHDK and CDR2 SYGVNS. V lost 8 bases to trimming and J lost 6 bases; unmatched junction nucleotides: 15. The CDR3, as DNA: TGTGCCAGCGGACGCTCGGGGACAGCAAACAATGGCTACACCTTC. It encodes CASGRSGTANNGYTF.